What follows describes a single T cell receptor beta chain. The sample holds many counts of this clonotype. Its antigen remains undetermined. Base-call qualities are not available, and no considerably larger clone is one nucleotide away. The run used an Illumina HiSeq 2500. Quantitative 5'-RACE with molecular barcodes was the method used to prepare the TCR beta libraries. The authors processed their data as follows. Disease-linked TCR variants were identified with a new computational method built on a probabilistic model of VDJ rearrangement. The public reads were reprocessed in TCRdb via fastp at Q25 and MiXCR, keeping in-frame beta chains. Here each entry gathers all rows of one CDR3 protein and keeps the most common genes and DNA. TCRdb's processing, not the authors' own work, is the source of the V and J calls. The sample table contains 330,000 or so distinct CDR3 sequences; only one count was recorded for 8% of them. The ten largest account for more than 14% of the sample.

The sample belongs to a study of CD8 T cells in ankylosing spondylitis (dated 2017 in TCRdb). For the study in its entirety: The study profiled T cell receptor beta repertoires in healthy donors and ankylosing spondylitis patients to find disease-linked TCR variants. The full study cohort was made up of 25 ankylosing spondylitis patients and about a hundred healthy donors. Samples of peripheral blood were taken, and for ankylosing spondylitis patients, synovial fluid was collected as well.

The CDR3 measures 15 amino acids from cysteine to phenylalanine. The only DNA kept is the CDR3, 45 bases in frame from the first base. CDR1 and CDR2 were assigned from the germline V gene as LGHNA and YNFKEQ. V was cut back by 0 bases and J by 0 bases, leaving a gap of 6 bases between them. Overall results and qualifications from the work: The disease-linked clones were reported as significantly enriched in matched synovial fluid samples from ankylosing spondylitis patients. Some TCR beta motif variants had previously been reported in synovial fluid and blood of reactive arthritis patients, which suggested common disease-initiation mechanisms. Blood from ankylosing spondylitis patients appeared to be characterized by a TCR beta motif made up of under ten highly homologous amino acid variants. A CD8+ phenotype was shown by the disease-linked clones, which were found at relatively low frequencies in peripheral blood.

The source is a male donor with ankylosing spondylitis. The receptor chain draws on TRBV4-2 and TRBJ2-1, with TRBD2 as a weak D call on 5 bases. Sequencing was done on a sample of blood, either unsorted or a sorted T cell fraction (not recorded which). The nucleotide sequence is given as TGTGCCAGCAGCCAAGATGGGAGCTCCTACAATGAGCAGTTCTTC. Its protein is CASSQDGSSYNEQFF.